The subject of this entry is one T cell receptor beta chain. Antigen specificity is unknown. In germline, CDR1 is LNHNV, CDR2 YYDKDF (reference sequence). The CDR3 extends over 17 amino acids. The ends lost 0 bases at V and 6 bases at J; junction bases unmatched: 11. The data originate from a study of T cell repertoires in cytomegalovirus infection. Across the study: HLA-C-restricted CMV epitopes, recently identified, and well-studied HLA-B-restricted ones were used by the study. Shared public TCR beta signatures pointed to both CMV infection and a matching HLA type.

In TCRdb, the reads were re-called with MiXCR into one record per CDR3 protein. The sample carries 680,000 or so distinct CDR3 sequences, approximately 33% recorded once. Findings and limits, study-wide: CMV-specific TCR beta clonotypes restricted by HLA-C were the ones dominating the ex vivo response.

This clonotype was sampled from a human donor in good health (CMV status not recorded). Some clones in this sample may be carry-over from other donors' samples. The chain joins TRBV15 to TRBJ2-1; 7 bases line up with TRBD2. The specimen comprised cultured PBMCs, sampled from culture after CMV antigen stimulation. The CDR3 region is CATSRDQLGGRGNEQFF. The CDR3 nucleotides read TGTGCCACCAGCAGAGATCAATTGGGCGGGAGAGGCAATGAGCAGTTCTTC.